These T cell receptor beta chains were read from a single sample in a study of response to subunit inactivated influenza vaccine. Each CDR3 protein gets one entry after TCRdb re-called the RT-PCR reads with MiXCR. The repertoire holds fewer than 800,000 distinct CDR3 sequences, 15% to 17% seen once, with roughly 12% in the top ten. The sequenced sample was PBMCs from blood, obtained 12 days after vaccination. These receptors originate from a man in his forties or fifties who received an inactivated influenza vaccine. Both conserved end residues are trimmed from each CDR3. The order of the fields is V gene, J gene, CDR3 protein.

V gene: TRBV5-1; J gene: TRBJ2-5; CDR3 protein: ASSLTGKETQY
V gene: TRBV5-5; J gene: TRBJ2-1; CDR3 protein: ASSWGYGNEQF
V gene: TRBV4-2; J gene: TRBJ2-2; CDR3 protein: ASSGTSSGRELF
V gene: TRBV19; J gene: TRBJ1-2; CDR3 protein: ASSDNGGYANYGYT
V gene: TRBV11-1; J gene: TRBJ2-6; CDR3 protein: ASSPQTGLLTGANVLT
V gene: TRBV5-1; J gene: TRBJ2-7; CDR3 protein: ASSQTRIGYEQY
V gene: TRBV3-1; J gene: TRBJ1-2; CDR3 protein: ASSQNVKGGYT
V gene: TRBV4-2; J gene: TRBJ2-1; CDR3 protein: ASSQEGDRGPRRF
V gene: TRBV24-1; J gene: TRBJ2-1; CDR3 protein: ATSEAARSSYNEQF
V gene: TRBV5-1; J gene: TRBJ2-5; CDR3 protein: ASSVSGGNAETQY
V gene: TRBV5-5; J gene: TRBJ2-5; CDR3 protein: ASSFSSWGETQY
V gene: TRBV12-3/TRBV12-4; J gene: TRBJ2-5; CDR3 protein: ASSAGWGETQY
V gene: TRBV4-3; J gene: TRBJ1-3; CDR3 protein: ASSHPPESGNTIY
V gene: TRBV20-1; J gene: TRBJ2-3; CDR3 protein: SARIGTSGSSTDTQY
V gene: TRBV4-2; J gene: TRBJ2-1; CDR3 protein: ASSQSAGDIYNEQF
V gene: TRBV28; J gene: TRBJ1-1; CDR3 protein: ASRHRGLRRDTEAF
V gene: TRBV5-1; J gene: TRBJ2-1; CDR3 protein: ASTSGRSYNEQF